This TCR beta chain derives from a study of cytomegalovirus exposure and HLA in healthy donors. Vbeta (60) and Jbeta (13) primers were used in the PCR. Assay used: immunoSEQ multiplex PCR; TCRdb lists only in-frame clones, some missing. The data contain under 150,000 clones, approximately 80% of them singletons. Germline trimming cut 5 bases from V and 4 bases from J; bases unmatched to any gene: 8. The germline gives CDR1 LGHNA, CDR2 YSLEER. The CDR3 is made up of 15 amino acids. The sample consisted of PBMCs. J is TRBJ2-7 and V is TRBV4-3, with 10 bases fitting TRBD2. The source of this sequence is a man aged 18 to 29 in good health and CMV-seronegative. CDR3 in amino acids: CASSYTSGTDYEQYF. As DNA, the CDR3 is TGCGCCAGCAGCTATACTAGCGGGACCGATTACGAGCAGTACTTC.